Listed below are T cell receptor beta chains from one sample, sequenced in a study of shared clonotypes between healthy human individuals. Sequenced by immunoSEQ multiplex PCR; TCRdb stores in-frame clones only, minus some. The sample has 2 million to 2.5 million clones, just under 95% seen once. Sequenced sample: naive CD4+ T cells from PBMCs. Every receptor here comes from a man between 18 and 29 years old in good health. Some clones in this sample may be carry-over from other donors' samples. CDR3s include the opening cysteine and the closing phenylalanine or tryptophan. A D gene is named only where the DNA matches it firmly. Clone size appears in some rows only: once, few, many, or a class for an expanded clone.

v_call	j_call	d_call	clone_size	cdr3_nt	cdr3_aa
TRBV6-4	TRBJ2-2	TRBD1	few	TGTGCCAGCAGCTCCGGGACAGTACTCCCCGGGGAGCTGTTTTTT	CASSSGTVLPGELFF
TRBV5-1	TRBJ2-5	TRBD1	-	TGCGCCAGTTCGACGGACAGGGCAAAGACCCAGTACTTC	CASSTDRAKTQYF
TRBV18	TRBJ2-2	-	-	TGTGCCAGCACACAGGGGAACACCGGGGAGCTGTTTTTT	CASTQGNTGELFF
TRBV2	TRBJ1-4	-	-	TGTGCCAGCAAAGAACAGGGCGTAGAACTGTTTTTT	CASKEQGVELFF
TRBV11-3	TRBJ2-5	-	-	TGTGCCAGCAGCCCAGGAGGACAGCCCACGGGGACCCAGTACTTC	CASSPGGQPTGTQYF
TRBV18	TRBJ2-5	-	-	TGTGCCAGCTCACCGGAGAATCAAGAGACCCAGTACTTC	CASSPENQETQYF
TRBV7-2	TRBJ2-6	TRBD1	-	TGTGCCAGCGGGACAGGGATCGGATCTGGGGCCAACGTCCTGACTTTC	CASGTGIGSGANVLTF
TRBV7-2	TRBJ2-7	-	-	TGTGCCAGCAGCCGCTTACAGAGGGCATACGAGCAGTACTTC	CASSRLQRAYEQYF
TRBV19	TRBJ2-7	-	-	TGTGCCAGTAGTATTTGGCACGGATCCTACGAGCAGTACTTC	CASSIWHGSYEQYF
TRBV2	TRBJ2-4	-	-	TGTGCCAGCAGTGAAGCGAGTTCCCCCGGGGCGGGAAGAAACATTCAGTACTTC	CASSEASSPGAGRNIQYF
TRBV29-1	TRBJ1-2	TRBD1	-	TGCAGCGTTGAAAGGGACAGGGGGCTTGGCTACACCTTC	CSVERDRGLGYTF
TRBV6-1	TRBJ2-3	-	-	TGTGCCAGCAGTGAAGCCGGAGGCGCAGATACGCAGTATTTT	CASSEAGGADTQYF
TRBV7-2	TRBJ2-2	TRBD2	-	TGTGCCAGCAGCCGACTAGCGGAGAACACCGGGGAGCTGTTTTTT	CASSRLAENTGELFF
TRBV30	TRBJ2-2	-	-	TGTGCCTGGAGTGTATCACCCCGTGCCGGGGAGCTGTTTTTT	CAWSVSPRAGELFF
TRBV5-1	TRBJ1-4	-	-	TGCGCCAGCAGCTTGGTCCCCCCGCGTGATGAGGGCGTAAAACTGTTTTTT	CASSLVPPRDEGVKLFF
TRBV30	TRBJ1-1	-	-	TGTGCCTGGAGTGCGGGAGGGTTGAGGACTGAAGCTTTCTTT	CAWSAGGLRTEAFF
TRBV30	TRBJ2-5	-	-	TGTGCCTGGAGTGTCCAGGGGGGAGAGACCCAGTACTTC	CAWSVQGGETQYF
TRBV2	TRBJ1-5	-	-	TGTGCCAGCAGTGGAGGCAGGAATAGCAATCAGCCCCAGCATTTT	CASSGGRNSNQPQHF
TRBV7-7	TRBJ2-5	-	-	TGTGCCAGCAGCCCCCTGGTGGCTGGAGAGACCCAGTACTTC	CASSPLVAGETQYF
TRBV4-1	TRBJ2-7	TRBD1	-	TGCGCCAGCAGCCTCTGGGAGGGGGGACAGGGACAGTACGAGCAGTACTTC	CASSLWEGGQGQYEQYF
TRBV7-2	TRBJ2-3	-	few	TGTGCCAGCAGCTTCACAGATACGCAGTATTTT	CASSFTDTQYF
TRBV2	TRBJ2-3	-	-	TGTGCCACCTTTGGACGGTTCTCTAGCACAGATACGCAGTATTTT	CATFGRFSSTDTQYF
TRBV6-1	TRBJ1-5	-	-	TGTGCCAGCAGTCCGGGGGGACGGAGCAATCAGCCCCAGCATTTT	CASSPGGRSNQPQHF